Given below is one T cell receptor beta chain in context. At one of its ends the junction is not consistent with the germline gene, which may arise from a read error. The CDR3 has 13 amino acids. The germline V gene encodes CDR1 SGHTA and CDR2 FQGNSA. This specimen belongs to a study of shared clonotypes between healthy human individuals. TCRdb's table, derived via immunoSEQ multiplex PCR, lists solely in-frame clones and lacks some. The table lists approximately 2.5 million clones, around 90% of them singletons. The V and J genes are TRBV7-2 and TRBJ2-7; the match to TRBD2 covers 14 bases. The TCR comes from a man between 18 and 35 years old in good health. The sample was naive CD4+ T cells sorted from blood. The subset denotes: CD45RA+ positively selected. CDR3 in DNA: TGTGCCAGCAGCCCGGGACTAGCGGGAGATTTGGGCTTC. This encodes CASSPGLAGDLGF.